The 14 T cell receptor beta chains below were found in one sample sequenced in a study of blood T cell repertoires in COVID-19. Generated by immunoSEQ multiplex PCR, the TCRdb table keeps only in-frame clones and is missing some. The sample gives approximately 240,000 clones, about four fifths of which show up once; around 3% is in the top ten. The sequencing input was peripheral blood. Receptors originate from a woman aged 30 to 39 who had recovered from COVID-19.

The chain uses TRBV28 and TRBJ2-7; tentative D call: TRBD2 (6 bases). CDR3 length equals 17 residues. With 6 bases removed from V and 6 bases from J, the gap between germline ends came to 27 bases. Germline CDR1 and CDR2: MDHEN and SYDVKM. DNA for the CDR3: TGTGCCAGCAGCTCGACCGGACCGATGACTAGGAGAGGCGAGCAGTACTTC. This translates into CASSSTGPMTRRGEQYF.

The chain uses TRBV15 and TRBJ1-4; D not certain. The CDR3 loop spans 15 amino acids. Between the trimmed V and J ends, which lost 5 bases and 4 bases, there was a span of 14 bases. CDR1 is LNHNV and CDR2 is YYDKDF in the germline V gene (reference sequence). This chain's CDR3 is CATSLSLGSNEKLFF. The CDR3 nucleotides are TGTGCCACCAGCTTAAGTCTCGGTAGTAATGAAAAACTGTTTTTT. The complete variable domain, with remaining parts taken from reference TRBV15 and TRBJ1-4, reads DAMVIQNPRYQVTQFGKPVTLSCSQTLNHNVMYWYQQKSSQAPKLLFHYYDKDFNNEADTPDNFQSRRPNTSFCFLDIRSPGLGDTAMYLCATSLSLGSNEKLFFGSGTQLSVL.

This chain connects TRBV27 to TRBJ2-5, with D perhaps matching TRBD2 (5 bases). Trimming removed 5 bases at V and 0 bases at J, with 10 bases between. The V gene's germline CDR1 is MNHEY and CDR2 SMNVEV (reference sequence). The CDR3 runs 14 residues. The CDR3 region is CASSTRSDQETQYF. For the CDR3, the DNA is TGTGCCAGCAGTACTAGGTCTGACCAAGAGACCCAGTACTTC.

A single count supports this clone. V and J are TRBV20-1 and TRBJ2-3, with 10 bases matching TRBD2. The V segment lost 3 bases and the J segment 5 bases; nucleotides outside the gene matches: 5. The CDR3 runs to 14 residues. Looked up from germline, CDR1 is DFQATT and CDR2 is SNEGSKA (reference sequence). Here the CDR3 DNA reads TGCAGTGCTAGTCTAGCGGGAGTGTTAGATACGCAGTATTTT. Translated: CSASLAGVLDTQYF.

A single count supports this clone. The V call is TRBV5-1, the J call TRBJ2-1; 12 bases agree with TRBD2. V lost 4 bases to trimming and J lost 7 bases; unmatched junction nucleotides: 9. This CDR3 is 16 amino acids long. Germline-derived CDR1 and CDR2 are SGHRS and YFSETQ. The CDR3 loop reads CASSLTSGSFSNEQFF. CDR3 DNA: TGCGCCAGCAGCCTGACTAGCGGGAGTTTCAGTAATGAGCAGTTCTTC. The full variable domain, with the rest looked up from reference TRBV5-1 and TRBJ2-1, is KAGVTQTPRYLIKTRGQQVTLSCSPISGHRSVSWYQQTPGQGLQFLFEYFSETQRNKGNFPGRFSGRQFSNSRSEMNVSTLELGDSALYLCASSLTSGSFSNEQFFGPGTRLTVL.

This chain joins TRBV9 and TRBJ2-7; 12 nucleotides align to TRBD2. Germline trimming cut 0 bases from V and 0 bases from J; bases unmatched to any gene: 7. Germline assignment: CDR1 SGDLS and CDR2 YYNGEE. CDR3 length: 18 residues. CDR3 bases: TGTGCCAGCAGCGTAGGAACTAGCGGGAGGAGGAGCTCCTACGAGCAGTACTTC. This sequence encodes CASSVGTSGRRSSYEQYF.

This clone was recorded only once. The chain uses TRBV5-1 and TRBJ2-1; 13 nucleotides align to TRBD2. Germline V gene data show CDR1 as SGHRS and CDR2 as YFSETQ. With V trimmed by 10 bases and J by 8 bases, 15 bases remained unmatched. This CDR3 region has 16 residues. The DNA for the CDR3 is TGCGCCTCCTCACGACTAGCGGGAGGACCTAGGGATGAGCAGTTCTTC. Encoded protein: CASSRLAGGPRDEQFF.

The chain links TRBV2 to TRBJ1-5, with TRBD1 matching over 9 bases. CDR1 and CDR2 from the germline V gene are SNHLY and FYNNEI. With V trimmed by 6 bases and J by 6 bases, 15 bases remained unmatched. The CDR3 covers 17 residues. Written as DNA, the CDR3 is TGTGCCAGCAGGGCAGACGTGGCCGGGACAGGGAGTCAGCCCCAGCATTTT. It translates to CASRADVAGTGSQPQHF.

The V and J genes are TRBV28 and TRBJ2-4; tentative D call: TRBD1 (6 bases). Germline CDR1 and CDR2: MDHEN and SYDVKM. CDR3 length equals 15 residues. V shed 5 bases and J shed 2 bases, with 13 bases lying between them. For the CDR3, the DNA is TGTGCCAGCAGTCAATACAGGGCTTCCAAAAACATTCAGTACTTC. It translates to CASSQYRASKNIQYF.

V usage is TRBV3-1 (or the pseudogene TRBV3-2) and J usage is TRBJ2-1, with 7 bases identical to TRBD1. This CDR3 is built from 16 residues. V lost 0 bases and J lost 4; bases outside the gene matches: 6. Germline CDR1 reads LGHDT; CDR2 reads YNNKEL (reference sequence). The CDR3, as DNA: TGTGCCAGCAGCCAAGAGGTAGGGACAGAATACAATGAGCAGTTCTTC. It encodes CASSQEVGTEYNEQFF.

The gene calls are TRBV5-6 and TRBJ2-3; D gene unclear. This CDR3 region has 13 residues. CDR1 and CDR2 (germline): SGHDT, YYEEEE. V was shortened by 2 bases and J by 0 bases, with 4 bases between the two germline ends. Written as DNA, the CDR3 is TGTGCCAGCAGCTTTCCGAGCACAGATACGCAGTATTTT. It is translated as CASSFPSTDTQYF. Drawing the rest from reference TRBV5-6 and TRBJ2-3, the complete variable domain is DAGVTQSPTHLIKTRGQQVTLRCSPKSGHDTVSWYQQALGQGPQFIFQYYEEEERQRGNFPDRFSGHQFPNYSSELNVNALLLGDSALYLCASSFPSTDTQYFGPGTRLTVL.

The chain carries TRBV16 and TRBJ2-7, with 12 bases that match TRBD2. Germline lookup yields CDR1 KGHSY and CDR2 FQNENV. There are 17 residues in the CDR3. Trimming removed 2 bases from V and 1 base from J; junction bases left unmatched: 6. The chain's CDR3 is CASSQPSGRAHSYEQYF. As DNA, the CDR3 is TGTGCCAGCAGCCAACCTAGCGGGAGGGCCCATTCCTACGAGCAGTACTTC.

V and J are TRBV2 and TRBJ2-7; 11 bases fit TRBD2. CDR1 SNHLY and CDR2 FYNNEI come from the germline V gene. Trimming cost V 10 bases and J 6 bases; bases outside gene matches: 11. The CDR3 has 14 residues. The CDR3 region is CATSLAGGAREQYF. The CDR3 region has the DNA TGTGCCACCTCTCTAGCGGGAGGTGCCCGCGAGCAGTACTTC.

The gene calls are TRBV3-1 (or the pseudogene TRBV3-2) and TRBJ2-5, with 7 bases lining up with TRBD2. CDR3 size: 19 residues. The germline gives CDR1 LGHDT, CDR2 YNNKEL (reference sequence). Unmatched junction bases numbered 18, after V lost 0 bases and J lost 5 bases. The CDR3 region has the DNA TGTGCCAGCAGCCAAGAGTATCTGGGTTTGGGCGGGAGTAGGGAGACCCAGTACTTC. This sequence encodes CASSQEYLGLGGSRETQYF.